This record looks at one T cell receptor (beta chain) sequence and its context. It lacks a known antigen. Qualities for individual bases were not recorded, and no much larger clone is one base off. The data were taken from a study of cytomegalovirus exposure and HLA in healthy donors (dated by TCRdb to 2016 to 2017). Regarding the study in general: An earlier analysis of several hundred of the donors reported roughly 270 Gb of sequence data and about 100 million unique TCR beta sequences from about 200 million T cells. A later genetic analysis used genome-wide SNP genotypes for about 65% of the roughly 700 donors, treating that subset as a discovery cohort. Rather than using new phenotypic data, the later analysis identified candidate immune exposures from TCR beta sequences and from how often those sequences occurred across donors. In addition to the first cohort of roughly 670 subjects, a separate validation cohort of 120 different subjects was used. A later analysis re-analyzed previously published TCR beta repertoires from 660 or so donors and added high-resolution HLA genotyping to study TCR occurrence patterns. An early release that covered approximately 600 HLA-typed donors contained 250 to 350 gigabases of sequencing data and some 87 million unique TCR sequences. Across around 400 genotyped donors of the cohort, an average of approximately 240,000 unique TCR beta nucleotide sequences per donor were sequenced, and 15% to 20% of those sequences were non-productive. Using immunosequencing, the study profiled T cell repertoires from about 620 subjects and related those repertoires to cytomegalovirus serostatus. An earlier analysis of 500 to 650 of the donors applied high-throughput TCR beta sequencing to assess whether each TCR beta V gene segment acted as functional or pseudogenic. To predict cytomegalovirus infection status, the study combined high-throughput TCR immunosequencing, statistical association of individual TCRs with disease status, and machine learning. Typing coverage differed by locus: A, B, C, DRB1 and DQB1 were typed in about 620-640 donors, DQA1 in approximately 520, DPA1 in over 600, and DPB1 in approximately 450. Roughly 5 DR-DQ haplotypes were handled as single units for association and clustering because linkage in the cohort was strong. Class I and class II HLA loci were covered by the typing at four-digit resolution. Of the 300 to 500 genotyped donors, more than 75% were placed in the genetic ancestry cluster associated with self-reported Caucasian donors. Alongside the repertoire data, information on donor age, sex, ethnicity and CMV serostatus was compiled. All discovery cohort repertoires had been generated on a single sequencing platform. The study aimed to test whether signatures of past pathogen exposure could be identified by cataloging public T cell receptors.

The CDR3 goes from the cysteine to the phenylalanine over 15 residues. Here the CDR3 DNA is all that survives: 45 bases in frame from base 1. Reading the germline V gene gives CDR1 SGDLS and CDR2 YYNGEE. Relative to germline, V is 0 bases shorter and J is 6 bases shorter, with 14 bases between their ends. On the study overall, not on this receptor specifically: The sequencing pipeline was judged likely to have produced a cluster of highly shared sequence variants as a technical artifact. In this cohort, only TCR beta chains were sequenced, and detectable features were limited by the absence of alpha or paired-chain data. Presence/absence analyses assumed roughly uniform sequencing depth across donors, an assumption that may not hold. The authors suggested that the approach could potentially be generalized to other disease states and immunological phenotypes. A further reported finding was that TCR beta sequences accurately predicted the HLA-A and HLA-B alleles for most subjects in the first cohort. According to a later analysis, parvovirus B19, influenza, CMV and Epstein-Barr virus appeared linked to several top co-occurrence clusters. Because the 87-base-pair reads could not distinguish some IMGT-functional V segments, including TRBV6-2 and TRBV6-3, those segments were excluded. A later analysis found that TCR association rates varied across HLA loci, with DRB1 alleles showing the most associated TCRs and HLA-C alleles the fewest. Specific HLA alleles were associated with 16,951 TCR beta sequences at a false discovery rate of 0.05 in a later analysis. The only immune exposure information available for the cohort was CMV serostatus. Compared with equally common non-associated chains, HLA-associated TCR beta chains in a later analysis were more clonally expanded and had lower generation probabilities. The classifier was reported to diagnose cytomegalovirus status with high specificity and sensitivity in both the original and validation cohorts. Most TCR sequences were seen in very few donors, while some public TCRs were found in many individuals. In vitro tests confirmed that a few of the cytomegalovirus-associated TCR beta chains recognize cytomegalovirus antigens. According to a later genetic analysis, donors in an Asian-associated ancestry cluster had fewer N-insertions in productive TCRs than the approximately 670-donor mean. An association between a missense DCLRE1C variant and V-gene and J-gene trimming of TCR beta chains was found in a later genetic analysis and replicated in an independent cohort. About 17 rarely observed V segments, including chromosome 9 orphons, were excluded from the earlier analysis of about 500 of the donors because counts were too low. In an earlier analysis of 587 of the donors, most TCR beta V segments appeared in productive rearrangements about 87% or about 30% of the time, broadly matching IMGT annotations. Because some donors lacked HLA typing at each locus, the association tests relied only on the typed subset. Correlated functional status among segregating V segments might reflect linkage disequilibrium, but an unknown experimental factor could not be ruled out. Most CMV-associated TCR beta chains appeared to be HLA-restricted in a later analysis, and the HLA associations seemed to be driven largely by CMV exposure. Strong co-occurrence of HLA alleles, especially DR and DQ, made assigning TCR associations to individual alleles difficult. In the study, some 160 TCR beta chains were listed as associated with cytomegalovirus.

The protocol used for the library was the immunoSEQ multiplex PCR assay. The multiplex PCR relied on a mix of 60 forward primers for TCR Vbeta segments and 13 reverse primers for TCR Jbeta segments. The CDR3 region of rearranged TCR beta genes was amplified from genomic DNA by a multiplex PCR assay. On the Illumina HiSeq System, the amplified TCR beta libraries were sequenced as 87-base-pair reads. In the source study's methods: A later analysis tallied 70 million to 100 million unique TCR beta chains across the 550 to 850 repertoires, and around 12 million of those chains were shared by two or more donors. Raw reads were error-corrected and collapsed into unique sequences by a nearest-neighbor algorithm in which closely related sequences were merged to remove PCR and sequencing errors. CDR3 sequences were aligned to IMGT reference sequences to assign V, D and J gene segments. For a sequence to be retained, a match of at least six nucleotides was required to both a V gene segment and a J gene segment. A rearrangement counted as productive if the CDR3 had no stop codons and remained in frame with V and J, and every other rearrangement counted as non-productive. CDR3 was defined according to IMGT convention as the region running from the second conserved V-encoded cysteine to the conserved J-encoded phenylalanine. The earlier analysis of approximately 590 of the donors excluded any sequence lacking an unambiguous match to a single V gene segment. In an earlier analysis of several hundred of the donors, a V segment was called functional when productive rearrangements were above 56.7%, and segregating when the standard deviation between donors exceeded 5%. To diagnose cytomegalovirus status from the catalog of TCR beta chain sequences, a statistical classification framework was built. A later analysis assigned V and J genes by comparing TCR nucleotide sequences with IMGT/GENE-DB human TR gene sequences. A later analysis assigned CDR3 sequences and most-parsimonious VDJ recombination scenarios with the TCRdist pipeline. In a later analysis, every TCR beta chain was defined by the combination of its CDR3 amino acid sequence and its V-gene family, and reads without a unique V-gene family were dropped. To address suspected cross-contamination and a sequencing artifact, a later analysis removed 592 highly shared, low-generation-probability nucleotide sequences. In a later analysis, a clonal expansion index for each public chain was calculated from normalized within-repertoire ranks of inferred template counts. A later analysis computed generation probabilities with a VDJ recombination model fitted to out-of-frame rearrangements, and checked the results against IGoR. Hypergeometric tests were used in a later analysis to score TCR-TCR, TCR-HLA and TCR-CMV co-occurrence, with a repertoire-size bias correction applied to the TCR pairs. A later analysis estimated false discovery rates by permuting HLA or CMV assignments 20 times. In a later analysis, co-occurring TCRs were grouped using DBSCAN, and TCRdist sequence similarity was added for clustering within HLA-allele-positive subsets. Repertoires with fewer than 30,000 or more than 120,000 public chains, plus five repertoires with anomalous nucleotide sharing, were excluded from co-occurrence clustering. Imported from immuneACCESS, the table was reduced by TCRdb to in-frame sequences with V and J called. These copies leave out some clones; in studies compared against another copy, an unresolved V gene accounts for under half, and the cause of the remainder is not known. From that table come the V and J calls and clone size; the DNA was used to work out D and trimming. Within this sample are 150,000 to 200,000 clones, with more than 65% of them counted one time only. About 3% of the sample goes to the ten largest clones.

The cohort consisted of 600 to 750 healthy bone marrow donors. At the time of sampling, every cohort member was nominally healthy, though immune exposures that went unrecorded were likely present. The donor was CMV seropositive and was included in the group of about 290 seropositive cohort members. Each donor provided a peripheral blood sample, and peripheral blood mononuclear cells were used for TCR beta sequencing. Genomic DNA was extracted from the blood cell samples with the Qiagen DNeasy Blood Extraction Kit. The clonotype was recovered from a woman aged 40 to 50 in good health and CMV-seropositive. Sample: PBMCs. The sequence is built from TRBV9 and TRBJ2-3; the D gene is perhaps TRBD2, on 6 matching bases. The DNA sequence is as follows: TGTGCCAGCAGCGTAGTTCTTGCGGGGTTGGATACGCAGTATTTT. Translated, it gives CASSVVLAGLDTQYF. The variable domain in full, with residues beyond the CDR3 obtained from the reference TRBV9 and TRBJ2-3 genes, is DSGVTQTPKHLITATGQRVTLRCSPRSGDLSVYWYQQSLDQGLQFLIQYYNGEERAKGNILERFSAQQFPDLHSELNLSSLELGDSALYFCASSVVLAGLDTQYFGPGTRLTVL.